This note documents a single T cell receptor (beta chain) sequence. The data derive from a study of control samples from healthy donors and cancer patients. Generated by immunoSEQ multiplex PCR, the TCRdb table keeps only in-frame clones and is missing some. The sample carries around 100,000 clones, roughly 90% recorded once. Losses at the gene ends were 4 bases for V and 8 bases for J; bases not matched to a gene: 9. Looked up from germline, CDR1 is SGHRS and CDR2 is YFSETQ. This CDR3 has 15 residues. The receptor was derived from a woman aged 45-60 years in good health. The sample taken for sequencing was blood. The chain carries TRBV5-1 and TRBJ1-2, with 12 positions matching TRBD1. CDR3 nucleotide sequence: TGCGCCAGCAGCCCACCGGGACAGGGGGCTGGAGGCTACACCTTC. This codes for CASSPPGQGAGGYTF. Filled out from reference TRBV5-1 and TRBJ1-2, the complete variable domain reads KAGVTQTPRYLIKTRGQQVTLSCSPISGHRSVSWYQQTPGQGLQFLFEYFSETQRNKGNFPGRFSGRQFSNSRSEMNVSTLELGDSALYLCASSPPGQGAGGYTFGSGTRLTVV.